This is a list of T cell receptor beta chains from one sample in a study of regulatory T cells in long-lasting Graves disease. Via MiXCR, TCRdb re-called the multiplex PCR reads, giving one row per CDR3 protein. Of fewer than 600,000 distinct CDR3 sequences listed, 20% to 25% are singletons. This sample comprised peripheral blood mononuclear cells (PBMCs), obtained when the disease was refractory, from a patient treated with antithyroid drugs. The origin of the receptors is a female donor with Graves disease. Both conserved end residues are part of each CDR3. Each record gives: D gene, V gene, J gene, clone size, CDR3 DNA, CDR3 protein. The D gene is left open where the match is weak. Clone size is shown for a subset of rows, as once, few, many or a class of expanded clone.

>TRBD1|TRBV20-1|TRBJ1-2|many
TGCAGTGCTAGAACGACAGGGGGCAATGGCTACACCTTC
CSARTTGGNGYTF
>-|TRBV7-2|TRBJ1-1|many
TGTGCCAGCAGAGAACAGGCTGAAGCTTTCTTT
CASREQAEAFF
>TRBD2|TRBV29-1|TRBJ2-5|few
TGCAGCGTTGCCCCTACTAGCGGGGGGGCCCGGGAGACCCAGTACTTC
CSVAPTSGGARETQYF
>-|TRBV7-2|TRBJ1-1|-
TGTGCCAGCAGCTTAGTAGCTGAACAGGTGGGGGGCCTTGAAGCTTTCTTT
CASSLVAEQVGGLEAFF
>-|TRBV19|TRBJ2-5|many
TGTGCCAGTAGTACCGACACCTCCCAAGAGACCCAGTACTTC
CASSTDTSQETQYF
>TRBD1|TRBV11-2|TRBJ1-1|many
TGTGCCAGCAGCTCTACCGCGGACAGGGGCGGGAACACTGAAGCTTTCTTT
CASSSTADRGGNTEAFF
>-|TRBV6-1|TRBJ1-5|few
TGTGCCAGCAGTAACCGATATCAGCCCCAGCATTTT
CASSNRYQPQHF
>TRBD1|TRBV28|TRBJ2-3|few
TGTGCCAGCAGTGCTAATGACAGGGGGATCTCCGGATATACGCAGTATTTT
CASSANDRGISGYTQYF
>-|TRBV27|TRBJ2-3|-
TGTGCCAGCAGGCGCGTTACGGGACGGGCGATCACAGATACGCAGTATTTT
CASRRVTGRAITDTQYF
>TRBD1|TRBV7-2|TRBJ2-7|many
TGTGCCAGCAGCCATCCCGCGGACAGGGCGACCTACGAGCAGTACTTC
CASSHPADRATYEQYF
>-|TRBV20-1|TRBJ2-3|-
TGCAGTGCGTGGGCCAGTATCACAGATACGCAGTATTTT
CSAWASITDTQYF
>TRBD1|TRBV9|TRBJ2-2|few
TGTGCCAGCAGCGTAGTCCCGACAGGGCTCGGGGAGCTGTTTTTT
CASSVVPTGLGELFF
>-|TRBV7-2|TRBJ2-7|-
TGTGCCAGCAGCCACTTTCACGGGGGGCCTTCCTACGAGCAGTACTTC
CASSHFHGGPSYEQYF
>-|TRBV7-9|TRBJ2-7|many
TGTGCCAGCAGCTTAGTCCCGGGAGAGCAGTACTTC
CASSLVPGEQYF
>TRBD1|TRBV27|TRBJ2-2|many
TGTGCCAGCAGTCCCGGACAGGGAACGAACACCGGGGAGCTGTTTTTT
CASSPGQGTNTGELFF
>TRBD1|TRBV6-5|TRBJ1-6|many
TGTGCCAGCAGTTACTTCGGGACAGGGACTCAGTCACCCCTCCACTTT
CASSYFGTGTQSPLHF
>-|TRBV2|TRBJ2-3|-
TGTGCCAGCAGTGAGACGGAACCTATCGGACGAAATACGCAGTATTTT
CASSETEPIGRNTQYF
>-|TRBV20-1|TRBJ1-2|-
TGCAGTGCTAGAGACCTGATTCGAAAGGATGGCTACACCTTC
CSARDLIRKDGYTF
>-|TRBV7-2|TRBJ1-5|-
TGTGCCAGCAGCCGCGGGACCCCGGGGGGTCAGCCCCAGCATTTT
CASSRGTPGGQPQHF
>-|TRBV3-1|TRBJ1-2|few
TGTGCCAGCAGCCCACCGGACAGACTCGATGGCTACACCTTC
CASSPPDRLDGYTF
>TRBD1|TRBV24-1|TRBJ2-7|once
TGTGCCACCAGTGACCGGGGACAGACCTACGAGCAGTACTTC
CATSDRGQTYEQYF
>-|TRBV29-1|TRBJ1-5|many
TGCAGCGTAGAGGGGGGTAGTGAGAATCAGCCCCAGCATTTT
CSVEGGSENQPQHF
>-|TRBV18|TRBJ2-5|many
TGTGCCAGCTCTCGGGCAGACCAAGAGACCCAGTACTTC
CASSRADQETQYF
>-|TRBV3-1|TRBJ2-4|-
TGTGCCAGCAGCCAAGGGGGTTGGGGGCTCCTAGCCAAAAACATTCAGTACTTC
CASSQGGWGLLAKNIQYF
>TRBD2|TRBV20-1|TRBJ2-7|-
TGCAGTGCCCCTAGCGGGGGCAACTACGAGCAGTACTTC
CSAPSGGNYEQYF
>TRBD1|TRBV7-3|TRBJ1-2|-
TGTGCCAGCAGCTTAAGTGGCCCGGACAGGGGGCGCGGTGGCTACACCTTC
CASSLSGPDRGRGGYTF
>-|TRBV28|TRBJ2-2|many
TGTGCCAGCAGTAACCTGGACTCAGGGAGAACCGGGGAGCTGTTTTTT
CASSNLDSGRTGELFF
>TRBD1|TRBV2|TRBJ2-1|many
TGTGCCAGCAAGGGGGCGGGCAATGAGCAGTTCTTC
CASKGAGNEQFF
>-|TRBV7-9|TRBJ2-3|-
TGTGCCAGCAGCCCCACCGTTTTTGATACGCAGTATTTT
CASSPTVFDTQYF
>-|TRBV25-1|TRBJ1-5|few
TGTGCCAGCAGTCTTGGGGGAAACCGGCCCCAGCATTTT
CASSLGGNRPQHF
>-|TRBV7-9|TRBJ1-1|many
TGTGCCAGCAGCGGGGAGACAGGATCGATAGCTGAAGCTTTCTTT
CASSGETGSIAEAFF
>TRBD2|TRBV11-1|TRBJ2-3|many
TGTGCCAGCAGTGGAGCGGGGCGTAGCACAGATACGCAGTATTTT
CASSGAGRSTDTQYF
>-|TRBV2|TRBJ1-1|many
TGTGCCAGCAGTCTGGGACATTCTCGAAACACTGAAGCTTTCTTT
CASSLGHSRNTEAFF
>-|TRBV7-8|TRBJ1-5|-
TGTGCCAGCAGCAGAGAAGGGGGAATCCAGCCCCAGCATTTT
CASSREGGIQPQHF
>-|TRBV3-1|TRBJ1-5|many
TGTGCCAGCAGCCCGGGTCGGAGCAATCAGCCCCAGCATTTT
CASSPGRSNQPQHF